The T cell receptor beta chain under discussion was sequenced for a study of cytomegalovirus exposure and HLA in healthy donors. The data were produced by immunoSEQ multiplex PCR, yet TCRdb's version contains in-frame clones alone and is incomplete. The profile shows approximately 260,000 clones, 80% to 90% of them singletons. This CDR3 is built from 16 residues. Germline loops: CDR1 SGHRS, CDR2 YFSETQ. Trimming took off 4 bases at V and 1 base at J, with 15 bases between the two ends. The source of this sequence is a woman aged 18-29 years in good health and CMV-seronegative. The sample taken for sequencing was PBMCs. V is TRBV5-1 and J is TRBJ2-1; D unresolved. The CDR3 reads CASSPPMLSSYNEQFF. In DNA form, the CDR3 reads TGCGCCAGCAGCCCGCCCATGCTCAGTTCCTACAATGAGCAGTTCTTC.